This T cell receptor (beta chain) was obtained from a study of shared clonotypes between healthy human individuals. The CDR3 runs 15 residues. Germline V lookup: CDR1 SGHRS, CDR2 YFSETQ. Trimming stripped 5 bases from V and 9 bases from J, with 21 bases between. TCRdb keeps only in-frame clones here, not all; method: immunoSEQ multiplex PCR. Of about 2.4 million clones listed, 90% to 95% are singletons. Sequencing was done on a sample of naive CD4+ T cells from PBMCs. Subset described: CD45RA+ positively selected. The chain uses TRBV5-1 and TRBJ2-1; D remains ambiguous. This TCR was sampled from a man between 18 and 35 years old in good health. Some clones in this sample may be carry-over from other donors' samples. CDR3 in amino acids: CASSYSGPQLGEQFF. In nucleotides, the CDR3 is TGCGCCAGCAGTTACTCTGGCCCCCAACTCGGTGAGCAGTTCTTC.